Included here is one TCR beta chain sequence, with context. This specimen comes from a study of blood T cell repertoires in COVID-19. For the study at large: The study drew acute and convalescent COVID-19 samples from the United States, Italy and Spain.

Original data processing: Estimation of nucleated cell counts was performed using reference gene primer amplification. Libraries were prepared by immunoSEQ multiplex PCR; TCRdb keeps only in-frame clonotypes and omits some of them. V, J and clone size were drawn from that table, and D and trimming were deduced from the DNA. The sample carries roughly 340,000 clones, about nine tenths recorded once. Sequencing was performed on peripheral blood. The receptor's source is a woman between 45 and 65 years old with COVID-19, enrolled during active disease.

CDR3 bases: TGTGCCAGCAGCACAGGAATCAGGGGCGGCCGGTCTGGGGCCAACGTCCTGACTTTC. As protein: CASSTGIRGGRSGANVLTF. The rearrangement joins TRBV14 to TRBJ2-6; possible D gene TRBD1, 6 bases. The CDR3 length is 19 residues. V was cut by 5 bases and J by 1 base, with 21 bases left in between. Germline-derived CDR1 and CDR2 are SGHDN and FVKESK.